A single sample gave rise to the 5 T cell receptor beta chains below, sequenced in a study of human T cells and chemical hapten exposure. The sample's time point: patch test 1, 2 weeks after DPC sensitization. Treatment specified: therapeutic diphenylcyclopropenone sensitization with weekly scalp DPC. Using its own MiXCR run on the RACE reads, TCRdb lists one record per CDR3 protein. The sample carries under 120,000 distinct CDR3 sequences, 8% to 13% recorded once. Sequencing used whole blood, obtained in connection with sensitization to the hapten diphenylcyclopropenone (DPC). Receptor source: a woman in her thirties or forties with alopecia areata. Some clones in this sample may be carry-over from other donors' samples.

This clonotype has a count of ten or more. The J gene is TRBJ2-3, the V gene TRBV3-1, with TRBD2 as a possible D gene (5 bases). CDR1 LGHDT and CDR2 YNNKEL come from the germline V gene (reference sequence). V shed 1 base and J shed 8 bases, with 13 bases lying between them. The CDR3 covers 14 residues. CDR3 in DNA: TGTGCCAGCAGCCAAGGGACTCCCCCAACTACGCAGTATTTT. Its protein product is CASSQGTPPTTQYF.

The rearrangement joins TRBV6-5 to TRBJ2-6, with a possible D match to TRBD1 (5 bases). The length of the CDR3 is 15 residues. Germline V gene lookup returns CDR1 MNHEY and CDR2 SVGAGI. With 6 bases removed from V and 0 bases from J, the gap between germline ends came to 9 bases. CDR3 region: CASSRARSGANVLTF. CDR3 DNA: TGTGCCAGCAGCAGGGCCCGCTCTGGGGCCAACGTCCTGACTTTC.

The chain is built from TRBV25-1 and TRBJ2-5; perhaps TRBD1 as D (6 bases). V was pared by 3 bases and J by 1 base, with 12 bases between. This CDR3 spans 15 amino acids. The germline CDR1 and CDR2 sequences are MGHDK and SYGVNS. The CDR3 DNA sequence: TGTGCCAGCAGTGATATGGGGGCAGCCCAAGAGACCCAGTACTTC. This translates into CASSDMGAAQETQYF.

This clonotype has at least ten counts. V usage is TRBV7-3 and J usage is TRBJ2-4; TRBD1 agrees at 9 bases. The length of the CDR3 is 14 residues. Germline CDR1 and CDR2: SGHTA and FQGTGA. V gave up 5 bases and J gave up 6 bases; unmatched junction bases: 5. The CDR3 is CASSNGQGSNIQYF. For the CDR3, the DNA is TGTGCCAGCAGCAACGGACAGGGGTCAAACATTCAGTACTTC.

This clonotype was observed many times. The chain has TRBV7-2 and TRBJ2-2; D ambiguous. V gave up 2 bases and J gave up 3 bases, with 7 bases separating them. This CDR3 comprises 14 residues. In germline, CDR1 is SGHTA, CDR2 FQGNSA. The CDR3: CASSLSRDTGELFF. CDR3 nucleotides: TGTGCCAGCAGCTTATCTCGAGACACCGGGGAGCTGTTTTTT.